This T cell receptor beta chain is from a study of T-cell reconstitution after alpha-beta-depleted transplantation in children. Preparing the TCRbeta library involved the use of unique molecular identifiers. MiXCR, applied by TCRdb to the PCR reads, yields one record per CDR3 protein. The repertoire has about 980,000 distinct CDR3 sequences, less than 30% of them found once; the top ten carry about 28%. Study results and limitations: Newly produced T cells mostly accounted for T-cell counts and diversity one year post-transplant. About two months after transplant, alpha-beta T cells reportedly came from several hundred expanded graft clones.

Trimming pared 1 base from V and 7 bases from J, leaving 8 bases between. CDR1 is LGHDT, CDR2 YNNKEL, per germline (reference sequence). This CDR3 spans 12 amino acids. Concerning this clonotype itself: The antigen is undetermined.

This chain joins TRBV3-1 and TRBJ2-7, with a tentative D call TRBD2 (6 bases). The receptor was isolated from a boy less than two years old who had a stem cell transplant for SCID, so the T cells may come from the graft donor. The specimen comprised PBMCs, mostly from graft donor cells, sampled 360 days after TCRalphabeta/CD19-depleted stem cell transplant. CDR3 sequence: CASSQARGEQYF. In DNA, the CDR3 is TGTGCCAGCAGCCAAGCCCGGGGGGAGCAGTACTTC.